The clone carrying this T cell receptor delta chain has only a few counts. Its antigen is not known. Germline CDR1 reads TSWWSYY; CDR2 reads QGS. V dropped 0 bases and J dropped 11 bases, with 22 bases sitting between them. The CDR3 runs 16 residues. The source of the sample is a study of Vδ1+ human thymocytes. Findings and limits, study-wide: Around 18% of thymic delta-chain sequences were Vdelta2, with few Vdelta3, unlike blood Vdelta1+ controls. Thymic TRG and TRD repertoires appeared highly polyclonal.

Alphabeta T cells were depleted, then CD3+ Vdelta1+ Vdelta2- thymocytes were FACS-sorted. The template was reverse-transcribed extracted RNA. The CDR3 regions were amplified by multiplex PCR from V-gene primers to a constant-region primer. TCRdb repeated clone calling on the multiplex PCR reads with CATT. The data show some 25,000 delta-chain clones, under 8.5% seen once. The source material was Vdelta1+ gamma-delta thymocytes from the thymus. As for subset: FACS-sorted CD3+ TCRalphabeta- TCRVdelta1+ TCRVdelta2- thymocytes. The chain uses TRDV1 and TRDJ1, with no clear D. This receptor was obtained from a girl less than two years old who had congenital heart surgery. The CDR3 DNA is TGTGCTCTTGGGGAACTTTTCTTGGTGGCTAGGACTTCGCTCATCTTT. Protein: CALGELFLVARTSLIF.